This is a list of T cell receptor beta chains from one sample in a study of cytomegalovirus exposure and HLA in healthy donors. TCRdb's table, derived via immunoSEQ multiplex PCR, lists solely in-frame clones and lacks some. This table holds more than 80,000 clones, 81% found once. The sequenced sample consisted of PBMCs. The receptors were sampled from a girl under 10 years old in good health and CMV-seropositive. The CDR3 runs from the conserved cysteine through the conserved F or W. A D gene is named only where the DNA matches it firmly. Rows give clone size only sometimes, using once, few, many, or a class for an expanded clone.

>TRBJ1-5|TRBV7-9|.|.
CASSLAGGGNQPQHF
TGTGCCAGCAGCTTAGCAGGTGGAGGCAATCAGCCCCAGCATTTT
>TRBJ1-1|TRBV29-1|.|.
CSVYGEAFF
TGCAGCGTTTACGGGGAAGCTTTCTTT
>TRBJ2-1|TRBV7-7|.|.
CASSLETTSNEQFF
TGTGCTAGCAGCTTGGAGACCACCTCCAATGAGCAGTTCTTC
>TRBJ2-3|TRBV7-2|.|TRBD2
CASSVGLAGMGPDTQYF
TGTGCCAGCAGCGTGGGACTAGCGGGAATGGGGCCAGATACGCAGTATTTT
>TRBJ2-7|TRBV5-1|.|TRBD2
CASSLAGLAGGNEQYF
TGCGCCAGCAGCTTGGCCGGGCTAGCGGGAGGGAACGAGCAGTACTTC
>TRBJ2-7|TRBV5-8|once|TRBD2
CASSQTSGRALSYEQYF
TGTGCCAGCAGCCAGACTAGCGGGAGGGCCCTCTCCTACGAGCAGTACTTC
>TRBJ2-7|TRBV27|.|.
CASSSYREEYEQYF
TGTGCCAGCAGTTCGTACAGGGAAGAATACGAGCAGTACTTC
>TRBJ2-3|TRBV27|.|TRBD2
CASSVRLAVGRGTQYF
TGTGCCAGCAGTGTCAGACTAGCGGTAGGGCGGGGTACGCAGTATTTT
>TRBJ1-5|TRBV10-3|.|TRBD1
CAISGQGNQPQHF
TGTGCCATCAGCGGACAGGGTAATCAGCCCCAGCATTTT
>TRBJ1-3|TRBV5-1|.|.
CASSPGSASSGNTIYF
TGCGCCAGCAGCCCAGGGTCGGCGAGCTCTGGAAACACCATATATTTT
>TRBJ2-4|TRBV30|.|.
CAWNAGLGQNIQYF
TGTGCCTGGAATGCGGGGCTTGGACAAAACATTCAGTACTTC
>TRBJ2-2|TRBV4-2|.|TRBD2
CASSHKRDNTGELFF
TGTGCCAGCAGCCACAAGCGGGACAACACCGGGGAGCTGTTTTTT
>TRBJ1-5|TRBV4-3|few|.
CASSQDWTQPQHF
TGCGCCAGCAGCCAAGATTGGACACAGCCCCAGCATTTT
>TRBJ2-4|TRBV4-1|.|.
CASSQPSGKNIQYF
TGCGCCAGCAGCCAACCCAGCGGCAAAAACATTCAGTACTTC
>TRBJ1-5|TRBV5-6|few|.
CASSLREANQPQHF
TGTGCCAGCAGCCTCAGGGAGGCTAATCAGCCCCAGCATTTT
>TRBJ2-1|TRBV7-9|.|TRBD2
CASSDTVGGRALEQFF
TGTGCCAGCAGCGACACGGTCGGCGGGAGGGCCCTTGAGCAGTTCTTC
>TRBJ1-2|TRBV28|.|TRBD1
CASSSGTDGEYGYTF
TGTGCCAGCAGCTCCGGGACAGACGGGGAGTATGGCTACACCTTC